The 6 T cell receptor beta chains reported below all come from one sample, sequenced in a study of T cell responses to AZD1222 COVID-19 vaccine. Assay used: immunoSEQ multiplex PCR; TCRdb lists only in-frame clones, some missing. The sample consists of about 150,000 clones, less than 90% of them appearing once. Material: peripheral blood, obtained on day 0 of MenACWY control vaccination. The source is an adult in good health.

This sequence joins TRBV24-1 and TRBJ1-5; 7 positions agree with TRBD1. Germline CDR1 KGHDR, CDR2 SFDVKD. With 4 bases clipped from V and 2 bases from J, the junction kept 4 bases outside the gene matches. The CDR3 is 15 amino acids. The CDR3 bases are TGTGCCACCAGTGAAGACGGACAGGGCAATCAGCCCCAGCATTTT. This sequence encodes CATSEDGQGNQPQHF.

This clone was seen a few times. J is TRBJ1-3 and V is TRBV6-1; D is unresolved. CDR1 and CDR2 (germline): MNHNS, SASEGT. Trimming removed 0 bases at V and 0 bases at J, with 9 bases between. CDR3 length: 16 amino acids. The CDR3 loop reads CASSEAARFSGNTIYF. The DNA for the CDR3 is TGTGCCAGCAGTGAAGCTGCCCGTTTCTCTGGAAACACCATATATTTT.

The rearrangement links TRBV14 to TRBJ1-2; 7 bases map to TRBD1. The CDR3 extends over 16 amino acids. V trimming: 4 bases; J trimming: 8 bases; junction bases outside the gene matches: 16. Germline lookup yields CDR1 SGHDN and CDR2 FVKESK. The CDR3 nucleotides are TGTGCCAGCAGCCGCAAGGGGTTCGGCAGGGGGTACGGCTACACCTTC. Protein product: CASSRKGFGRGYGYTF.

The rearrangement joins TRBV28 to TRBJ1-2; D unresolved. The CDR3 extends over 12 amino acids. Germline V gene data show CDR1 as MDHEN and CDR2 as SYDVKM. Trimming stripped 5 bases from V and 2 bases from J, with 6 bases between. The CDR3 loop is CASSQGNYGYTF. The CDR3 bases are TGTGCCAGCAGTCAAGGGAACTATGGCTACACCTTC.

V usage is TRBV19 and J usage is TRBJ1-5; no definite D call. CDR1 is LNHDA, CDR2 SQIVND, per germline (reference sequence). The CDR3 is 13 amino acids. The V end lost 5 bases, the J end lost 6 bases, and 11 bases lay between the germline ends. The CDR3 region has the DNA TGTGCCAGTAGTTCCAGCGCCACTCAGCCCCAGCATTTT. Translation gives CASSSSATQPQHF.

The gene calls are TRBV9 and TRBJ1-1; D remains ambiguous. The CDR3 extends over 11 amino acids. V was cut by 7 bases and J by 3 bases, with 7 bases left in between. Germline-derived CDR1 and CDR2 are SGDLS and YYNGEE. The CDR3 coding sequence is TGTGCCAGCGGAGTCGACACTGAAGCTTTCTTT. Translating it yields CASGVDTEAFF.